These 20 T cell receptor beta chains were sequenced from one sample in a study of neurological immune-mediated disorders. One entry per CDR3 protein, called by TCRdb with MiXCR from the 5' RACE reads. In the table there are 53,000 or so distinct CDR3 sequences, approximately 8.4% of which are singletons. The sample's time point: longitudinal time-point 3. Sequencing was done on a sample of PBMCs. All receptors derive from a middle-aged woman in good health.

This clonotype was observed at least ten times. The rearrangement joins TRBV7-2 to TRBJ1-2; D gene uncertain. Germline CDR1 and CDR2: SGHTA and FQGNSA. The CDR3 length is 14 residues. Trimming pared 1 base from V and 2 bases from J, leaving 8 bases between. This CDR3 is CASSLEAVNYGYTF. CDR3 bases: TGTGCCAGCAGCTTAGAGGCGGTGAACTATGGCTACACCTTC.

A word on this clonotype: A much larger clone differs from this one at a single base, so this may be a read error. This sequence joins TRBV24-1 and TRBJ2-3; D unresolved. The CDR3 spans 12 residues. Germline loops: CDR1 KGHDR, CDR2 SFDVKD. CDR3 bases: TGTGTCACCAGTGGTCAAACAGATACGCAGTATTTT. Translated, it gives CVTSGQTDTQYF.

In this sample, this clonotype turned up once. Being one base from a much bigger clone, this may be a read error. V usage is TRBV4-3 and J usage is TRBJ1-4; D is perhaps TRBD1 (5 bases). The CDR3 is 15 residues long. The V gene lost 0 bases and the J gene lost 4 bases, with 9 bases spanning the gap. Germline V CDR1 and CDR2: LGHNA, YSLEER. The CDR3 bases are TGCGCCAGCAGCCAAGACAGGACAAATAATGAAAAACTGTTTTTT. This translates into CASSQDRTNNEKLFF.

Many counts were recorded for this clonotype. The rearrangement links TRBV29-1 to TRBJ2-2; D remains unclear. The CDR3 runs to 12 residues. Looked up from germline, CDR1 is SQVTM and CDR2 is ANQGSEA. The V end was cut by 2 bases, the J end by 6 bases, with 7 bases between. The DNA for the CDR3 is TGCAGCGTTGAACAGGACGCCGGGGAGCTGTTTTTT. Translated: CSVEQDAGELFF.

The chain links TRBV4-3 to TRBJ2-3, with D unclear. The CDR3 has 15 amino acids. V was clipped by 0 bases and J by 4 bases, with 11 bases between them. Germline CDR1 reads LGHNA; CDR2 reads YSLEER. The CDR3, as DNA: TGCGCCAGCAGCCAAGAGACGGTGGGCGCAGATACGCAGTATTTT. Translating gives CASSQETVGADTQYF.

This clonotype was seen a few times. The chain employs TRBV12-3 or TRBV12-4 and TRBJ2-5; a weak D match, TRBD2 (6 bases). V gave up 3 bases and J gave up 5 bases, with 31 bases separating them. The CDR3 extends over 20 amino acids. CDR3 residues: CASSFRGLPGLGVKGETQYF. The DNA of the CDR3 is TGTGCCAGCAGTTTCCGCGGTTTACCGGGACTTGGGGTAAAGGGGGAGACCCAGTACTTC.

CDR3 in DNA: TGTGCCAGCAGCGCCGGGGACTCCGGACAGGGTAAAGAGACCCAGTACTTC. Protein product: CASSAGDSGQGKETQYF. The genes are TRBV7-2 and TRBJ2-5; 8 bases match TRBD1. Germline CDR1 reads SGHTA; CDR2 reads FQGNSA. The ends lost 5 bases at V and 3 bases at J; junction bases unmatched: 14. The CDR3 totals 17 residues. Drawing the rest from reference TRBV7-2 and TRBJ2-5, the complete variable domain is GAGVSQSPSNKVTEKGKDVELRCDPISGHTALYWYRQSLGQGLEFLIYFQGNSAPDKSGLPSDRFSAERTGGSVSTLTIQRTQQEDSAVYLCASSAGDSGQGKETQYFGPGTRLLVL.

The sample holds many counts of this clonotype. This chain uses TRBV24-1 with TRBJ2-1; 11 bases align to TRBD2. V shed 3 bases and J 4 bases; nucleotides not matched to a gene: 7. Germline V CDR1 and CDR2: KGHDR, SFDVKD. The CDR3 covers 17 residues. CDR3 DNA sequence: TGTGCCACCAGTGATCCCAATAGCGGGAGGGGATACAATGAGCAGTTCTTC. It yields the protein CATSDPNSGRGYNEQFF.

This clonotype was observed at least ten times. This sequence joins TRBV7-3 and TRBJ1-6; unclear D gene. This CDR3 spans 13 amino acids. The germline V gene has CDR1 SGHTA and CDR2 FQGTGA. V was clipped by 0 bases and J by 10 bases, with 7 bases between them. As DNA, the CDR3 is TGTGCCAGCAGCTTAACGTCTGACTCACCCCTCCACTTT. Its translation is CASSLTSDSPLHF. Combining the CDR3 with reference TRBV7-3 and TRBJ1-6 gives the whole variable domain GAGVSQTPSNKVTEKGKYVELRCDPISGHTALYWYRQSLGQGPEFLIYFQGTGAADDSGLPNDRFFAVRPEGSVSTLKIQRTERGDSAVYLCASSLTSDSPLHFGNGTRLTVT.

This clonotype was recorded many times. The V and J genes are TRBV20-1 and TRBJ2-3; 10 nucleotides match TRBD2. The CDR3 is 17 residues long. Germline CDR1 DFQATT, CDR2 SNEGSKA (reference sequence). Trimming took 1 base from V and 3 from J; bases not matched to a gene: 10. CDR3 sequence: CSARARSGGPPTDTQYF. DNA of the CDR3: TGCAGTGCTAGAGCGCGTAGCGGGGGGCCCCCGACAGATACGCAGTATTTT.

The chain employs TRBV24-1 and TRBJ2-5; D possibly corresponds to TRBD2 (5 bases). Germline assignment: CDR1 KGHDR and CDR2 SFDVKD. Trimming pared 1 base from V and 1 base from J, leaving 15 bases between. CDR3 length: 17 amino acids. The CDR3 DNA is TGTGCCACCAGTGATTTTGGAGGTACCGGTTTCCAAGAGACCCAGTACTTC. It is translated as CATSDFGGTGFQETQYF.

This clonotype has more than one count but fewer than ten. The chain carries TRBV5-1 and TRBJ2-1, with D perhaps TRBD2 (5 bases). The germline gives CDR1 SGHRS, CDR2 YFSETQ. Trimming took off 4 bases at V and 6 bases at J, with 14 bases between the two ends. The CDR3 has 14 amino acids. The CDR3 coding sequence is TGCGCCAGCAGCGCGGGCCCCGAGGGCAATGAGCAGTTCTTC. Residues: CASSAGPEGNEQFF.

This clonotype came up many times. V gene TRBV7-2 combines with J gene TRBJ1-2; D may be TRBD1 (6 bases). CDR1 SGHTA and CDR2 FQGNSA come from the germline V gene. V was clipped by 5 bases and J by 2 bases, with 18 bases between them. The CDR3 is 16 amino acids. The CDR3 loop reads CASSQGTAGVNYGYTF. CDR3 in DNA: TGTGCCAGCAGCCAGGGGACGGCAGGGGTAAACTATGGCTACACCTTC.

This clonotype was recorded at least ten times. The chain joins TRBV7-2 to TRBJ2-7; 9 bases match TRBD1. With 3 bases clipped from V and 7 bases from J, the junction kept 10 bases outside the gene matches. Germline V gives CDR1 SGHTA, CDR2 FQGNSA. The CDR3 runs to 15 residues. The CDR3 region is CASSFVTGGFYEQYF. The DNA for the CDR3 is TGTGCCAGCAGCTTTGTTACAGGGGGCTTCTATGAGCAGTACTTC.

This clonotype was picked up a small number of times. The chain has TRBV5-1 and TRBJ2-1; perhaps D is TRBD1 or TRBD2 (6 bases each). The CDR3 runs 17 residues. Deletions cut 7 bases from V and 4 bases from J, with 24 bases between. CDR1 is SGHRS, CDR2 YFSETQ, per germline. The CDR3 DNA sequence: TGCGCCAGCGCGACGGGGGCCGGGACCCGCGCGTACAATGAGCAGTTCTTC. Its protein is CASATGAGTRAYNEQFF.

This clonotype was seen ten or more times. The chain combines TRBV6-1 with TRBJ2-3; D gene ambiguous. The CDR3 totals 14 residues. With 3 bases removed from V and 2 bases from J, the gap between germline ends came to 9 bases. Per germline, CDR1 MNHNS and CDR2 SASEGT. This CDR3 is CASSDYQITDTQYF. CDR3 bases: TGTGCCAGCAGTGACTACCAAATCACAGATACGCAGTATTTT.

The genes are TRBV30 and TRBJ2-7; D may match TRBD1 or TRBD2 (5 bases each). V was cut by 3 bases and J by 7 bases, with 19 bases left in between. The CDR3 covers 14 residues. CDR1 and CDR2 from the germline V gene are GTSNPN and SVGIG (reference sequence). The CDR3 loop reads CAWSGGSGTREQYF. In DNA, the CDR3 is TGTGCCTGGAGCGGCGGCTCCGGGACGAGGGAGCAGTACTTC. The entire variable domain, with the rest obtained from reference TRBV30 and TRBJ2-7, is as follows: SQTIHQWPATLVQPVGSPLSLECTVEGTSNPNLYWYRQAAGRGLQLLFYSVGIGQISSEVPQNLSASRPQDRQFILSSKKLLLSDSGFYLCAWSGGSGTREQYFGPGTRLTVT.

This clonotype was seen ten or more times. This chain links TRBV29-1 with TRBJ2-5; 13 bases map to TRBD2. Trimming at V came to 6 bases and at J to 5 bases, leaving 9 bases not matched to a gene. The CDR3 loop spans 15 amino acids. Looked up from germline, CDR1 is SQVTM and CDR2 is ANQGSEA. The CDR3 nucleotides are TGCAGCGTGGTGGGGACTAGCGGGGTTCGGGAGACCCAGTACTTC. Its protein is CSVVGTSGVRETQYF.

The V and J genes are TRBV10-1 and TRBJ2-1, with D possibly being TRBD1 or TRBD2 (5 bases each). Germline CDR1 WNHNN, CDR2 SYGVQD (reference sequence). This CDR3 region has 20 residues. V lost 3 bases and J lost 1, with 25 bases in between. DNA of the CDR3: TGCGCCAGCAGTGATTATGGGGCGACGGGCGCCGGGAATTCCTACAATGAGCAGTTCTTC. The encoded protein is CASSDYGATGAGNSYNEQFF.

This chain joins TRBV7-3 and TRBJ1-4; no firm D call. V lost 5 bases and J 8 bases, leaving 15 bases between the germline ends. The CDR3 has 14 residues. Germline loops: CDR1 SGHTA, CDR2 FQGTGA. The CDR3 bases are TGTGCCAGCAGCCCTAGGGTGCCAAAAGAAAAACTGTTTTTT. Translation: CASSPRVPKEKLFF.